The subject of this entry is one T cell receptor (beta chain). This entry belongs to a study of cytomegalovirus exposure and HLA in healthy donors. The CDR3 is made up of 12 amino acids. CDR1 is SGDLS and CDR2 is YYNGEE in the germline V gene. V lost 6 bases, J lost 7 bases, and 10 bases lay in between. Both 60 Vbeta primers and 13 Jbeta primers went into the PCR. Only in-frame clones appear in the TCRdb table, and some are missing; sequencing was by immunoSEQ multiplex PCR. The sample shows 130,000 or so clones, roughly four fifths of them seen only once. The sample comprised PBMCs. The chain combines TRBV9 with TRBJ2-2; D is possibly TRBD1 (5 bases). The source is a woman in her 40s in good health and CMV-seronegative. The CDR3: CASKRGGGELFF. CDR3 nucleotide sequence: TGTGCCAGCAAAAGGGGTGGCGGGGAGCTGTTTTTT.